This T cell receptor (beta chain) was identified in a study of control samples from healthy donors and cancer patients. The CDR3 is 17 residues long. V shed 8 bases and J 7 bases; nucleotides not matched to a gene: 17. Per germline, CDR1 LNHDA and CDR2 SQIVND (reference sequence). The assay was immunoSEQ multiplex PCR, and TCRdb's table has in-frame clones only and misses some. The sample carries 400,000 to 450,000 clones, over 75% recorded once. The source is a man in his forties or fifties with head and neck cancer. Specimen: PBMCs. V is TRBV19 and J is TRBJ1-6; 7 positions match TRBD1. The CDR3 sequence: CASRVQGGLSPNSPLHF. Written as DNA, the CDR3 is TGTGCCAGTCGCGTCCAGGGGGGTTTATCCCCGAATTCACCCCTCCACTTT.